A selection of T cell receptor beta chains follows, all from one sample in a study of CD8 T cells in ankylosing spondylitis. TCRdb reprocessed the 5' RACE reads via MiXCR and lists one record per CDR3 protein. Here the sample spans 800,000 to 900,000 distinct CDR3 sequences, roughly 12% being singletons. The sample comprised blood, either unsorted or a sorted T cell fraction (not recorded which). These receptor sequences come from a male donor with ankylosing spondylitis. Each CDR3 is given with its conserved first and last residue. D genes are given only for firm matches. Some rows have no size entry. The others give once, few or many, or a class for an expanded clone.

>-|TRBJ2-5|TRBV5-4|few
TGTGCCAGCAGCTTGGCGGGTCCCATTGATACCCAGTACTTC
CASSLAGPIDTQYF
>TRBD1|TRBJ2-4|TRBV10-3|-
TGTGCCATCAGTAGACAGGGGGTCCTAGCCAAAAACATTCAGTACTTC
CAISRQGVLAKNIQYF
>TRBD2|TRBJ2-1|TRBV7-2|few
TGTGCCAGCAGCCGCGGGGGGAATGATGAGCAGTTCTTC
CASSRGGNDEQFF
>TRBD2|TRBJ2-2|TRBV12-3/TRBV12-4|-
TGTGCCAGCAGTTTAAAGGAGGTAGCGGGGGACCTCGGGGAGCTGTTTTTT
CASSLKEVAGDLGELFF
>-|TRBJ2-5|TRBV6-4|few
TGTGCCAGCAGTGTGAACAGCGCCCAAGAGACCCAGTACTTC
CASSVNSAQETQYF
>-|TRBJ1-1|TRBV12-3/TRBV12-4|many
TGTGCCAGCAGTTTGTCTTCGAGAGGTGACACTGAAGCTTTCTTT
CASSLSSRGDTEAFF
>-|TRBJ2-7|TRBV5-1|-
TGCGCCAGCAGCTTGGGGACAGCGACTACCTACGAGCAGTACTTC
CASSLGTATTYEQYF
>TRBD1|TRBJ2-2|TRBV3-1|few
TGTGCCAGCAGCCGCTGGGGACAGATCGACACCGGGGAGCTGTTTTTT
CASSRWGQIDTGELFF
>TRBD2|TRBJ2-5|TRBV20-1|many
TGCAGTGCTTGGGCGGGAGGTGGGCAAGAGACCCAGTACTTC
CSAWAGGGQETQYF
>TRBD2|TRBJ2-2|TRBV30|many
TGTGCCTGGATATGGGGGAGGGGCACCGGGGAGCTGTTTTTT
CAWIWGRGTGELFF
>-|TRBJ2-5|TRBV5-1|-
TGCGCCAGCAGCTTGGGGACGATACCCGAGACCCAGTACTTC
CASSLGTIPETQYF
>TRBD1|TRBJ2-5|TRBV5-1|few
TGCGCCAGCAGCCTCGGACAGGGATTCGTGGAGACCCAGTACTTC
CASSLGQGFVETQYF
>-|TRBJ1-1|TRBV20-1|-
TGCTGTGCTAGAGATGTATTGGGCAGGACCACTGAAGCTTTCTTT
CCARDVLGRTTEAFF
>-|TRBJ2-1|TRBV20-1|few
TGCAGTGCTAGAGAGTTCGGAAGAAGCGCCTACAATGAGCAGTTCTTC
CSAREFGRSAYNEQFF
>-|TRBJ1-2|TRBV20-1|-
TGCAGTGCTCGACGTTATTGGGGAGGGGCGGGTGGCTACACCTTC
CSARRYWGGAGGYTF
>-|TRBJ2-5|TRBV5-1|-
TGCGCCAGCAGCTTGGTGGGCATGGGAGAGACCCAGTACTTC
CASSLVGMGETQYF
>TRBD2|TRBJ2-2|TRBV20-1|-
TGCAGTGCTAGAGATTTCCGGACTAGCGGGAACACCGGGGAGCTGTTTTTT
CSARDFRTSGNTGELFF
>TRBD1|TRBJ1-6|TRBV4-2|-
TGTGCCAGCAGCCGTGGACAGGGGGGGGGCCTGGGCAATTCACCCCTCCACTTT
CASSRGQGGGLGNSPLHF
>-|TRBJ2-7|TRBV6-2/TRBV6-3|many
TGTGCCAGCAGGCGGACGGTGTCCTACGAGCAGTACTTC
CASRRTVSYEQYF
>-|TRBJ1-1|TRBV28|-
TGTGCCAGCAGCACACCGGGGGCACAGGTGAACACTGAAGCTTTCTTT
CASSTPGAQVNTEAFF
>-|TRBJ1-2|TRBV27|-
TGTGCCAGCAGTTCGAGAGATTTCGGCTACACCTTC
CASSSRDFGYTF
>TRBD1|TRBJ2-7|TRBV6-2/TRBV6-3|few
TGTGCCAGCAGAGATCCGGGACAGGGGGAACGCGAGCAGTACTTC
CASRDPGQGEREQYF
>-|TRBJ1-1|TRBV4-2|-
TGTGCCAGCAGCCAAGAGGGGGGCTGGGACACTGAAGCTTTCTTT
CASSQEGGWDTEAFF
>TRBD1|TRBJ2-5|TRBV11-2|few
TGTGCCAGCAGCTTTTATCATACCCAGGGGGCTAGGGAGACCCAGTACTTC
CASSFYHTQGARETQYF
>-|TRBJ1-6|TRBV20-1|few
TGCAGTGCCCTGTGGGGCCTTAATTCACCCCTCCACTTT
CSALWGLNSPLHF
>TRBD1|TRBJ1-5|TRBV20-1|-
TGCAGTGCTTCACAGGGGGTGATCAATCAGCCCCAGCATTTT
CSASQGVINQPQHF
>TRBD2|TRBJ2-3|TRBV20-1|-
TGCAGTGCTAGTTGGGCAGCGGGAGTGACGCAGTATTTT
CSASWAAGVTQYF
>TRBD2|TRBJ2-1|TRBV19|-
TGTGCCAGTAAGTCCCGGACTAGCGCTTACAATGAGCAGTTCTTC
CASKSRTSAYNEQFF
>TRBD1|TRBJ1-6|TRBV7-8|few
TGTGCCAGCAGCTTAGTAGGACAGGGGTATTCACCCCTCCACTTT
CASSLVGQGYSPLHF
>-|TRBJ1-1|TRBV5-5|many
TGTGCCAGCAGCTTGGAAGACAGGCCGAACACTGAAGCTTTCTTT
CASSLEDRPNTEAFF
>TRBD2|TRBJ2-7|TRBV7-3|-
TGTGCCAGCAGCCGACTAGCGGGGCCCCCCTACGAGCAGTACTTC
CASSRLAGPPYEQYF
>-|TRBJ2-7|TRBV6-5|few
TGTGCCAGCAGCGACGGGTCCTACGAGCAGTACTTC
CASSDGSYEQYF
>-|TRBJ1-1|TRBV5-6|-
TGTGCCAGCAGCTTAACAGGGATTGAGACTGAAGCTTTCTTT
CASSLTGIETEAFF
>TRBD1|TRBJ1-2|TRBV7-2|few
TGTGCCAGCAGCCCCTACAGGGGAAGTGGCTACACCTTC
CASSPYRGSGYTF
>-|TRBJ2-1|TRBV20-1|few
TGCAGTGCTACTAATAGACAGTTGAGCTCCTACAATGAGCAGTTCTTC
CSATNRQLSSYNEQFF
>-|TRBJ2-7|TRBV29-1|many
TGCAGCGTTGCAACAGTCCTCAGCTCCTACGAGCAGTACTTC
CSVATVLSSYEQYF
>-|TRBJ2-1|TRBV7-2|few
TGTGCCAGCAGCTTTAACGCGGGGCACTACAATGAGCAGTTCTTC
CASSFNAGHYNEQFF
>TRBD1|TRBJ1-1|TRBV12-3/TRBV12-4|many
TGTGCCAGCAGGGCCGGACAGGGGAACACTGAAGCTTTCTTT
CASRAGQGNTEAFF
>-|TRBJ1-1|TRBV20-1|-
TGCAGTGTCCTCGGGGCGCTGAACACTGAAGCTTTCTTT
CSVLGALNTEAFF
>TRBD1|TRBJ2-7|TRBV29-1|-
TGCAGCGTTAGGACAGACAGGGCCTTC
CSVRTDRAF
>-|TRBJ2-3|TRBV5-6|-
TGTGCCAGCTCGCCACCCCGCACAGATACGCAGTATTTT
CASSPPRTDTQYF
>-|TRBJ1-5|TRBV6-2/TRBV6-3|-
TGTGCCAGCAGTGTAGGGACGGGACGGACTCAGCCCCAGCATTTT
CASSVGTGRTQPQHF
>-|TRBJ1-1|TRBV7-2|-
TGTGCCAGCAGCCCCTCGACAGTGAACACTGAAGCTTTCTTT
CASSPSTVNTEAFF
>TRBD2|TRBJ2-7|TRBV20-1|-
TGCAGTGCTAGAGATATAATTCCTAGCGGGAACTTAAGCTCCTACGAGCAGTACTTC
CSARDIIPSGNLSSYEQYF
>-|TRBJ1-6|TRBV20-1|-
TGCAGTGCTTTCCGGGACACTAATTCACCCCTCCACTTT
CSAFRDTNSPLHF
>TRBD1|TRBJ1-1|TRBV5-1|-
TGCGCCAGCAGCGTTGGGGACAGGTCTGAAGCTTTCTTT
CASSVGDRSEAFF
>-|TRBJ2-2|TRBV7-3|-
TGTGCCAGCAGCCTACGACGGGGGCTCGGCACCGGGGAGCTGTTTTTT
CASSLRRGLGTGELFF
>TRBD2|TRBJ2-1|TRBV18|-
TGTGCCAGCTCACAGGGACTAGAAGACTACAATGAGCAGTTCTTC
CASSQGLEDYNEQFF
>-|TRBJ2-3|TRBV6-5|few
TGTGCCAGCAGTTACTCGGCCGTGTCAAGGGGGACCCCAGATACGCAGTATTTT
CASSYSAVSRGTPDTQYF
>TRBD2|TRBJ2-2|TRBV20-1|many
TGCAGTGCCATCGGGAGGGCAGGCGGGGAGCTGTTTTTT
CSAIGRAGGELFF
>-|TRBJ2-3|TRBV24-1|once
TGTGCCACCAGTGATGCACGAGGGGGAAGCACAGATACGCAGTATTTT
CATSDARGGSTDTQYF
>TRBD2|TRBJ2-5|TRBV11-3|few
TGTGCCAGCAGCTCGATGACTAGCGCCCAAGAGACCCAGTACTTC
CASSSMTSAQETQYF
>-|TRBJ2-1|TRBV27|-
TGTGCCAGCCAAGGTGGGGGGCCTCACAATGAGCAGTTCTTC
CASQGGGPHNEQFF
>-|TRBJ1-6|TRBV28|-
TGTGCCAGCAGTTCTGCCAGGGGCTCCTATTATTCACCCCTCCACTTT
CASSSARGSYYSPLHF
>-|TRBJ1-1|TRBV6-2/TRBV6-3|few
TGTGCCAGCAGTAAACTCCTGGGAAGGTCGGCCCTCACTGAAGCTTTCTTT
CASSKLLGRSALTEAFF
>TRBD1|TRBJ2-7|TRBV29-1|-
TGCAGCGTTGAAGATATGACAGGGGTTTCGTACGAGCAGTACTTC
CSVEDMTGVSYEQYF
>TRBD1|TRBJ2-7|TRBV28|-
TGTGCCAGCAGTTTATCAGGGGGTTTCTACGAGCAGTACTTC
CASSLSGGFYEQYF
>-|TRBJ2-2|TRBV5-1|-
TGCGCCAGCAGCTTGGCCACGACCGGGGAGCTGTTTTTT
CASSLATTGELFF
>-|TRBJ1-1|TRBV6-2/TRBV6-3|-
TGTGCCAGCAGTTACTCGCCAGGGAAAGTACGGAGGACTGAAGCTTTCTTT
CASSYSPGKVRRTEAFF